The 2 T cell receptor beta chains presented below share a single source sample, sequenced in a study of control samples from healthy donors and cancer patients (TCRdb year 2020). Library creation used the immunoSEQ multiplex PCR assay. As stored in TCRdb, this immuneACCESS dataset retains in-frame rearrangements with V and J assigned. A fraction of the clones does not appear; measured against another copy, unresolved V genes explain less than half of the discrepancy, and the remainder lacks a known reason. Within this sample are 130,000 or so clones, with 90% to 95% of them counted one time only. The top ten constitute over 10% of the sample. The specimen was blood. The receptors shown here come from a man aged 40-55 years in good health.

The chain is built from TRBV9 and TRBJ2-6, with 8 bases lining up with TRBD1. After removal of 4 bases from V and 3 bases from J, the junction contained 6 bases not matched to a gene. Per the germline V gene, CDR1 is SGDLS and CDR2 is YYNGEE. The CDR3 is 16 amino acids. The CDR3 here is CASSPQGARGANVLTF. In DNA form, the CDR3 reads TGTGCCAGCAGCCCCCAGGGGGCGCGTGGGGCCAACGTCCTGACTTTC.

The gene calls are TRBV9 and TRBJ1-1, with a tentative D call TRBD1 (5 bases). The V gene lost 4 bases and the J gene lost 1 base, with 8 bases spanning the gap. This CDR3 comprises 13 residues. Germline V gene sequence: CDR1 SGDLS, CDR2 YYNGEE. The CDR3 loop reads CASSPGRNTEAFF. The CDR3 DNA sequence: TGTGCCAGCAGCCCGGGACGGAACACTGAAGCTTTCTTT.